Shown below are 24 T cell receptor beta chains from a single sample sequenced in a study of control samples from healthy donors and cancer patients. The data were produced by immunoSEQ multiplex PCR, yet TCRdb's version contains in-frame clones alone and is incomplete. The data contain around 51,000 clones, about four fifths of them singletons. The sample taken for sequencing was blood. All receptors come from a man aged 65-85 years in good health.

J is TRBJ2-7 and V is TRBV3-1 (or the pseudogene TRBV3-2); D is unclear. The CDR3 totals 14 residues. Germline V lookup: CDR1 LGHDT, CDR2 YNNKEL (reference sequence). The V end was cut by 0 bases, the J end by 0 bases, with 6 bases between. The CDR3: CASSQDPFSYEQYF. The DNA for the CDR3 is TGTGCCAGCAGCCAAGATCCGTTCTCCTACGAGCAGTACTTC.

The chain uses TRBV5-1 and TRBJ2-3; D may match TRBD1 or TRBD2 (5 bases each). The CDR3 totals 13 residues. Germline loops: CDR1 SGHRS, CDR2 YFSETQ. Trimming removed 2 bases from V and 7 bases from J, with 11 bases in between. In DNA form, the CDR3 reads TGCGCCAGCAGCTTAGAGGGGAGATATACGCAGTATTTT. Translation gives CASSLEGRYTQYF.

This clone was seen only once. This chain's CDR3 is CASSLGTSGGHNEQFF. In DNA form, the CDR3 reads TGTGCCAGCAGTCTAGGGACTAGCGGGGGGCACAATGAGCAGTTCTTC. The chain links TRBV6-4 to TRBJ2-1; 15 bases match TRBD2. Per the germline V gene, CDR1 is MRHNA and CDR2 is SNTAGT. The CDR3 runs 16 residues. The V and J ends lost 5 bases and 5 bases, in that order; junction bases with no gene match: 4.

The V and J genes are TRBV12-3 or TRBV12-4 and TRBJ1-5; the D gene is possibly TRBD1 (6 bases). V lost 6 bases and J lost 3, with 9 bases in between. CDR3 length equals 13 residues. CDR3 sequence (DNA): TGTGCCAGCAGCGGACAGATCAATCAGCCCCAGCATTTT. It translates to CASSGQINQPQHF.

The chain links TRBV6-5 to TRBJ1-2; D is uncertain. The CDR3 sequence is 16 residues long. Germline CDR1 reads MNHEY; CDR2 reads SVGAGI. The V end lost 0 bases, the J end lost 6 bases, and 17 bases lay between the germline ends. The CDR3 reads CASSYSGVAARDGYTF. CDR3 nucleotides: TGTGCCAGCAGTTACTCGGGTGTAGCGGCGAGAGATGGCTACACCTTC.

This clone has only one observation. The chain uses TRBV7-8 and TRBJ1-2; 8 bases are a match to TRBD1. Germline V gene lookup returns CDR1 SGHVS and CDR2 FQNEAQ. CDR3 length equals 15 residues. Trimming took 5 bases from V and 0 from J; bases not matched to a gene: 5. The CDR3: CASSPWTGSNYGYTF. In nucleotides, the CDR3 is TGTGCCAGCAGCCCTTGGACAGGGTCTAACTATGGCTACACCTTC.

J is TRBJ2-7 and V is TRBV12-3 or TRBV12-4; D might be TRBD2 (6 bases). Trimming left V 8 bases short and J 0 bases short, with 11 bases between. This CDR3 has 13 amino acids. The DNA for the CDR3 is TGTGCCAGCGGGAGGAGGAGCTCCTACGAGCAGTACTTC. This codes for CASGRRSSYEQYF.

This rearrangement joins TRBV28 to TRBJ1-6; no clear D. Germline lookup yields CDR1 MDHEN and CDR2 SYDVKM. The CDR3 loop spans 13 amino acids. The V and J ends lost 2 bases and 13 bases respectively, with 12 bases between them. In DNA form, the CDR3 reads TGTGCCAGCAGTTTAGCCGCAGGAGGGCCCCTCCACTTT. As protein: CASSLAAGGPLHF.

The chain combines TRBV5-6 with TRBJ2-7; D remains unclear. Per germline, CDR1 SGHDT and CDR2 YYEEEE. CDR3 length equals 14 residues. V gave up 2 bases and J gave up 0 bases, with 9 bases separating them. The CDR3 protein is CASSFRPLSYEQYF. Here the CDR3 DNA reads TGTGCCAGCAGCTTTCGGCCGCTCTCCTACGAGCAGTACTTC.

The chain couples TRBV28 to TRBJ2-2; TRBD2 aligns across 7 bases. The CDR3 contains 15 residues. V shed 3 bases, J shed 6 bases, and the junction held 7 bases outside the gene matches. Germline lookup yields CDR1 MDHEN and CDR2 SYDVKM. CDR3 nucleotides: TGTGCCAGCAGTTTGAGGGAGGGCCATGCCGGGGAGCTGTTTTTT. Translating it yields CASSLREGHAGELFF.

V is TRBV4-1 and J is TRBJ1-1; D unclear. The CDR3 length is 13 residues. Germline CDR1 reads MGHRA; CDR2 reads YSYEKL. V lost 0 bases and J lost 10, with 12 bases in between. The CDR3 DNA follows: TGCGCCAGCAGCCAAGACCGGGAGAGGGTAGCTTTCTTT. Translating it yields CASSQDRERVAFF.

This chain connects TRBV2 to TRBJ1-4; D remains ambiguous. Germline-derived CDR1 and CDR2 are SNHLY and FYNNEI. Trimming pared 6 bases from V and 2 bases from J, leaving 16 bases between. This CDR3 region has 16 residues. The CDR3, as DNA: TGTGCCAGCAGGGATAGGTCCCTAGGGACTAATGAAAAACTGTTTTTT. As protein: CASRDRSLGTNEKLFF.

CDR3 protein: CASSSQGRTEAFF. The CDR3 nucleotides read TGTGCCAGCAGTTCACAGGGTAGGACTGAAGCTTTCTTT. This chain uses TRBV2 with TRBJ1-1, with D perhaps TRBD1 (6 bases). Trimming took off 5 bases at V and 5 bases at J, with 12 bases between the two ends. The V gene's germline CDR1 is SNHLY and CDR2 FYNNEI. The length of the CDR3 is 13 residues.

The chain links TRBV6-6 to TRBJ2-2, with 9 bases lining up with TRBD1. The germline gives CDR1 MNHNY, CDR2 SVGAGI (reference sequence). Trimming took 6 bases from V and 7 from J; bases not matched to a gene: 12. The CDR3 sequence is 16 residues long. CDR3 protein: CASSLNPGTGIGELFF. Here the CDR3 DNA reads TGTGCCAGCAGCCTAAATCCCGGGACAGGGATCGGGGAGCTGTTTTTT.

The genes are TRBV18 and TRBJ2-3; D unresolved. CDR1 and CDR2 (germline): KGHSH, LQKENI. Trimming took 4 bases from V and 8 from J, leaving 16 bases between them. The CDR3 length is 14 residues. The CDR3 loop is CASSRPAGFGTQYF. Written as DNA, the CDR3 is TGTGCCAGCTCACGCCCGGCTGGGTTCGGTACGCAGTATTTT. Using reference TRBV18 and TRBJ2-3 for the parts outside the CDR3, the full variable domain is NAGVMQNPRHLVRRRGQEARLRCSPMKGHSHVYWYRQLPEEGLKFMVYLQKENIIDESGMPKERFSAEFPKEGPSILRIQQVVRGDSAAYFCASSRPAGFGTQYFGPGTRLTVL.

The genes are TRBV27 and TRBJ1-2, with 9 bases that match TRBD1. V was pared by 8 bases and J by 8 bases, with 9 bases of the junction left unmatched. CDR3 length: 13 amino acids. The germline gives CDR1 MNHEY, CDR2 SMNVEV (reference sequence). CDR3 amino acids: CASLPTGGLGYTF. The CDR3 DNA reads TGTGCCAGCCTTCCGACAGGGGGACTCGGCTACACCTTC.

The gene calls are TRBV6-2 or TRBV6-3 and TRBJ2-1; 9 positions agree with TRBD2. Germline-derived CDR1 and CDR2 are MNHEY and SVGEGT. After removal of 6 bases from V and 2 bases from J, the junction contained 2 bases not matched to a gene. CDR3 length: 14 residues. CDR3 loop: CASRPSGTYNEQFF. Here the CDR3 DNA reads TGTGCCAGCAGACCTAGCGGGACCTACAATGAGCAGTTCTTC.

The rearrangement links TRBV28 to TRBJ1-5; the D is unclear. Trimming removed 7 bases from V and 0 bases from J, with 7 bases in between. The germline gives CDR1 MDHEN, CDR2 SYDVKM. The CDR3 has 13 amino acids. The CDR3 sequence is CASKKNSNQPQHF. The CDR3 DNA reads as TGTGCCAGCAAGAAAAATAGCAATCAGCCCCAGCATTTT.

The V gene is TRBV5-1, the J gene TRBJ1-1; the D is unclear. The CDR3 is made up of 14 amino acids. V was shortened by 1 base and J by 4 bases, with 11 bases between the two germline ends. Germline CDR1 and CDR2: SGHRS and YFSETQ. In DNA form, the CDR3 reads TGCGCCAGCAGCTTGAAAGGGTCGGGCACTGAAGCTTTCTTT. Translated: CASSLKGSGTEAFF.

The chain couples TRBV28 to TRBJ2-7; D assignment may be TRBD1 or TRBD2 (5 bases each). CDR1 and CDR2 from the germline V gene are MDHEN and SYDVKM. This CDR3 has 13 residues. Trimming pared 1 base from V and 11 bases from J, leaving 15 bases between. CDR3 residues: CASSLSGLAREYF. CDR3 nucleotide sequence: TGTGCCAGCAGTTTATCCGGTCTAGCCAGGGAGTACTTC.

The chain couples TRBV28 to TRBJ2-1; TRBD2 aligns across 9 bases. J lost 10 bases, V lost 5 bases, and 9 bases had no gene match. The CDR3 extends over 14 amino acids. The V gene's germline CDR1 is MDHEN and CDR2 SYDVKM. This chain's CDR3 is CASSLRGGRAEQFF. CDR3 in DNA: TGTGCCAGCAGTCTACGGGGCGGGAGGGCCGAGCAGTTCTTC.

The chain recombines TRBV13 with TRBJ2-1; TRBD2 matches at 8 bases. The CDR3 runs 17 residues. Trimming took 2 bases from V and 4 from J; bases not matched to a gene: 10. CDR1 and CDR2 (germline): PRHDT, FYEKMQ (reference sequence). CDR3 DNA sequence: TGTGCCAGCAGCTTATTTAGGGGCGGGAGGCCTTACAATGAGCAGTTCTTC. Protein: CASSLFRGGRPYNEQFF.

CDR3 coding DNA: TGTGCCAGCAGCCAACAACAGGGAACTAATGAAAAACTGTTTTTT. It is translated as CASSQQQGTNEKLFF. The J gene is TRBJ1-4, the V gene TRBV4-2; TRBD1 is a possible D gene (6 bases). Trimming left V 2 bases short and J 1 base short, with 8 bases between. In germline, CDR1 is LGHNA, CDR2 YNFKEQ. This CDR3 contains 15 residues.

J is TRBJ2-7 and V is TRBV5-8; 12 positions agree with TRBD2. The germline V gene has CDR1 SGHTS and CDR2 YDEGEE. The CDR3 consists of 17 residues. Trimming at V came to 4 bases and at J to 6 bases, leaving 14 bases not matched to a gene. The CDR3 DNA reads TGTGCCAGCAGCCTGTGGGGCCCGACTAGCGGGAGATCCGAGCAGTACTTC. It encodes CASSLWGPTSGRSEQYF.